Each of the 5 T cell receptor beta chains below was sequenced from the same sample in a study of graft-versus-host responses after intestinal transplantation. Measured with immunoSEQ multiplex PCR; TCRdb has only the in-frame clones, and not every one. The data hold under 140,000 clones, with approximately 92% observed a single time. No antigen has been assigned to these receptors. The starting material was unstimulated CD8+ T cells sorted from spleen or lymph node cells, obtained before intestinal transplant. These receptors all stem from a human donor who received an intestinal transplant.

The rearrangement uses TRBV6-6 and TRBJ1-2; D gene ambiguous. The CDR3 totals 13 residues. Deletions cut 4 bases from V and 4 bases from J, with 10 bases between. The V gene's germline CDR1 is MNHNY and CDR2 SVGAGI (reference sequence). The CDR3 sequence: CASSFVRIYGYTF. The DNA of the CDR3 is TGTGCCAGCAGTTTCGTTAGGATCTATGGCTACACCTTC.

This chain joins TRBV7-9 and TRBJ2-3; D ambiguous. This CDR3 is 17 amino acids long. The V gene lost 1 base and the J gene lost 2 bases, with 16 bases spanning the gap. The germline gives CDR1 SEHNR, CDR2 FQNEAQ (reference sequence). CDR3 amino acids: CASSLVGGNRYTDTQYF. The CDR3 coding sequence is TGTGCCAGCAGCTTAGTGGGCGGAAACCGATACACAGATACGCAGTATTTT.

The rearrangement joins TRBV30 to TRBJ2-7; D perhaps matches TRBD2 (6 bases). The CDR3 covers 13 residues. V lost 5 bases and J lost 3, with 14 bases in between. The germline V gene encodes CDR1 GTSNPN and CDR2 SVGIG (reference sequence). CDR3 DNA sequence: TGTGCCTGGGAATCGGGACTGAGCTACGAGCAGTACTTC. This sequence encodes CAWESGLSYEQYF.

The gene calls are TRBV7-2 and TRBJ2-5; D is unclear. V was trimmed by 1 base and J by 5 bases, leaving 8 bases between them. This CDR3 is built from 13 residues. CDR1 is SGHTA and CDR2 is FQGNSA in the germline V gene. As DNA, the CDR3 is TGTGCCAGCAGCTTAGTTATCCAGGAGACCCAGTACTTC. Protein sequence: CASSLVIQETQYF.

The chain employs TRBV6-1 and TRBJ2-1, with 14 bases aligning to TRBD2. V was pared by 4 bases and J by 4 bases, with 15 bases of the junction left unmatched. Looked up from germline, CDR1 is MNHNS and CDR2 is SASEGT. CDR3 size: 20 residues. The CDR3 DNA follows: TGTGCCAGCAGTGGAAGAGGCATGGGACTAGCGGGAGTTTCGTACAATGAGCAGTTCTTC. Translating it yields CASSGRGMGLAGVSYNEQFF.